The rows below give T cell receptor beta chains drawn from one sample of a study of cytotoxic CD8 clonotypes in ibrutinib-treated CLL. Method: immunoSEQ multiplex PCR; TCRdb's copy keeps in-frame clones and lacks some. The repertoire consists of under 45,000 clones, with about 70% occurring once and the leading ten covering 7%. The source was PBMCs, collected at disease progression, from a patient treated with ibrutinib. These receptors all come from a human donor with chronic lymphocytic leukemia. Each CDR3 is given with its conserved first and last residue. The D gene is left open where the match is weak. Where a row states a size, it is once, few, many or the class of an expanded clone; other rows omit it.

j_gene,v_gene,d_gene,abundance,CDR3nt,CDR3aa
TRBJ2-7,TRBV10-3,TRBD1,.,TGTGCCATCAGGGACAGGCTCTACGAGCAGTACTTC,CAIRDRLYEQYF
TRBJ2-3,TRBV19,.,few,TGTGCCAGTAGTATCGGTAGAGGTGGGGTGGATACGCAGTATTTT,CASSIGRGGVDTQYF
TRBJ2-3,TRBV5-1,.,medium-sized,TGCGCCAGCAGCACTTCGGGACCATATTACACAGATACGCAGTATTTT,CASSTSGPYYTDTQYF
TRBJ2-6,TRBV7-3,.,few,TGTGCCAGCAGCCCCGTTCCCTCTGGGGCCAACGTCCTGACTTTC,CASSPVPSGANVLTF
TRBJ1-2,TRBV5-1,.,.,TGCGCCAGCAGCCCTACGGACAGCGGCTACACCTTC,CASSPTDSGYTF
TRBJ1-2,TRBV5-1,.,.,TGCGCCAGCAGAGGACGCGACTATGGCTACACCTTC,CASRGRDYGYTF
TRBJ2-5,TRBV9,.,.,TGTGCCAGCTCAACGGACCAAGAGACCCAGTACTTC,CASSTDQETQYF
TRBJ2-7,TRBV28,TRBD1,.,TGTGCCAGCATCGGGGACAGGAGTTACGAGCAGTACTTC,CASIGDRSYEQYF
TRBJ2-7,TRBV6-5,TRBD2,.,TGTGCCAGCTCCAAACTAGCGGGGGGGCTCGAGCAGTACTTC,CASSKLAGGLEQYF
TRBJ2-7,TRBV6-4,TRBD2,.,TGTGCCAGCAGAAGACTAGCGGGAGATGGGTACGAGCAGTACTTC,CASRRLAGDGYEQYF
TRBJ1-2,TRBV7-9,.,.,TGTGCCAGCAGCTCACAGGGCCGGAGCGGCTACACCTTC,CASSSQGRSGYTF
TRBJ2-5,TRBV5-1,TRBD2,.,TGCGCCAGCAGCGGAGGGGACTACCGACCATTCCAAGAGACCCAGTACTTC,CASSGGDYRPFQETQYF
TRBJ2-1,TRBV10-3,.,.,TGTGCCATCACCCCAGGGGACTTCCGTTTCAATGAGCAGTTCTTC,CAITPGDFRFNEQFF
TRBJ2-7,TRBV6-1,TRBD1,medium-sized,TGTGCCAGCAGTGAAGGCACAGGGGCCTCCTACGAGCAGTACTTC,CASSEGTGASYEQYF
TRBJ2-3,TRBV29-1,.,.,TGCAGCGTTGACTACGGGTCTGGCACAGATACGCAGTATTTT,CSVDYGSGTDTQYF
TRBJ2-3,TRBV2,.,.,TGTGCCAGCAGTGTGGGGCAGCGAGGCGCAAATACGCAGTATTTT,CASSVGQRGANTQYF
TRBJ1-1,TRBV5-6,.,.,TGTGCCAGCAGCTGGGGAGGCTCCCCTGAGGAGGCTTTCTTT,CASSWGGSPEEAFF
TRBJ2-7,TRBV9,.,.,TGTGCCAGCAGCGTAGCACAGGTTGGAAGCGAGCAGTACTTC,CASSVAQVGSEQYF
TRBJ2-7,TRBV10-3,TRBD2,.,TGTGCCATCAAGGGATTAGCGGGCCGCTACGAGCAGTACTTC,CAIKGLAGRYEQYF
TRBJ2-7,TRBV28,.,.,TGTGCCAGCTGGGGGACCGCTTTTTACGAGCAGTACTTC,CASWGTAFYEQYF
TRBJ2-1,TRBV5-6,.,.,TGTGCCAGCAGCTTGAGGAGGAATGAGCAGTTCTTC,CASSLRRNEQFF
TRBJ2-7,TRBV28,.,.,TGTGCCAGCGCCCAGACTAGCTACGAGCAGTACTTC,CASAQTSYEQYF
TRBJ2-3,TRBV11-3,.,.,TGTGCCAGCAGCTTAGATGGTAGCTCAGATACGCAGTATTTT,CASSLDGSSDTQYF
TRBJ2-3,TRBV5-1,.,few,TGCGCCAGCAGCTTGGCCCGACCTGGCACAGATACGCAGTATTTT,CASSLARPGTDTQYF
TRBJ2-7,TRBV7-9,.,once,TGTGCCAGCACAAGTGAAAGCGAGCAGTACTTC,CASTSESEQYF
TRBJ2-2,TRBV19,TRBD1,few,TGTGCCAGTAGTATACAGGGGGCCCCCGGGGAGCTGTTTTTT,CASSIQGAPGELFF
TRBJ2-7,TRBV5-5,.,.,TGTGCCAGCAGCTTGACCGGGGGTGGGTACGAGCAGTACTTC,CASSLTGGGYEQYF
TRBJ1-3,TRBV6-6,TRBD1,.,TGTGCCAGCACCCCGGACAGGGATCGCAACACCATATATTTT,CASTPDRDRNTIYF
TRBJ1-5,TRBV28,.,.,TGTGCCAGCAGTTTTTCGGAGGGCCATCAGCCCCAGCATTTT,CASSFSEGHQPQHF
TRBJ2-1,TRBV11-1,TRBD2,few,TGTGCCAGCAGCCGGTCCGGGGGGGCGGGCGATGAGCAGTTCTTC,CASSRSGGAGDEQFF
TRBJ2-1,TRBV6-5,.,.,TGTGCCAGCAGAAGAGACCCTACCAACAATGAGCAGTTCTTC,CASRRDPTNNEQFF
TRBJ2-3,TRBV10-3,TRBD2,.,TGTGCCATCAGTGTGGGAGGGGTTCTCACAGATACGCAGTATTTT,CAISVGGVLTDTQYF
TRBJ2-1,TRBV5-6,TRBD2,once,TGTGCCAGCAGCTCCACGACTAGCGGGAGACCGAATGAGCAGTTCTTC,CASSSTTSGRPNEQFF
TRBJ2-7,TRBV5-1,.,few,TGCGCCAGCAGCTGGGTATATGGCTCAAGTACTTCCTACGAGCAGTACTTC,CASSWVYGSSTSYEQYF
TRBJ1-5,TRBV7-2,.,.,TGTGCCAGCAGCTTAGCGCGGGACCAGCCCCAGCATTTT,CASSLARDQPQHF
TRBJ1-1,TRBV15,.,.,TGTGCCACCAGCAGAGGGGGGCCTAGTACTGAAGCTTTCTTT,CATSRGGPSTEAFF
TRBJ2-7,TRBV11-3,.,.,TGTGCCAGCAGCGCCCGAACAGGGCTCGGGGCCCCAGACGAGCAGTACTTC,CASSARTGLGAPDEQYF
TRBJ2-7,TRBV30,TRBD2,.,TGTGCCTGGATATCAAGCGGGAGGGTCGAGCAGTACTTC,CAWISSGRVEQYF
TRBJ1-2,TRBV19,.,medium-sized,TGTGCCAGTAGTATCCAAACAGGGTCGGGTGGCTACACCTTC,CASSIQTGSGGYTF
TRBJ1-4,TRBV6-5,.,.,TGTGCCAGCAGTTACGATGGCAGTACTAATGAAAAACTGTTTTTT,CASSYDGSTNEKLFF
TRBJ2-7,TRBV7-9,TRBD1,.,TGTGCCAGCAGCGGACAGGCCAGCTCCTACGAGCAGTACTTC,CASSGQASSYEQYF
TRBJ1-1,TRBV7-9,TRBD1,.,TGTGCCAGCAGCTTATCCCAGGGGGCTGAAGCTTTCTTT,CASSLSQGAEAFF
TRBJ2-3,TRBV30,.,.,TGTGCCTGGAGTCGGGGGGACAGCTTCACAGATACGCAGTATTTT,CAWSRGDSFTDTQYF
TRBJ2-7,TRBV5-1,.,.,TGCGCCAGCAGTAGAAAGAGCCACGAGCAGTACTTC,CASSRKSHEQYF